The next 11 T cell receptor beta chains were all read from a single sample in a study of CD8 T cells in Susac syndrome. Random hexamers were used to reverse transcribe an amount of roughly 0.45 to 1 ug RNA. TCRdb itself ran the immunoSEQ multiplex PCR reads through MiXCR, one entry per CDR3 protein. The sample records roughly 130,000 distinct CDR3 sequences, about 94% being singletons. Sample: CD4+ T cells from PBMCs. These receptors all come from a human donor with multiple sclerosis.

The chain has TRBV5-1 and TRBJ1-4; TRBD1 aligns across 10 bases. CDR1 is SGHRS, CDR2 YFSETQ, per germline. V gave up 0 bases and J gave up 8 bases; unmatched junction bases: 7. The CDR3 spans 16 residues. The CDR3 protein is CASSLAGGQGNEKLFF. The CDR3 bases are TGCGCCAGCAGCTTGGCGGGGGGACAGGGGAACGAAAAACTGTTTTTT.

The chain has TRBV4-1 and TRBJ1-2; D gene unclear. The CDR3 totals 15 residues. V shed 0 bases and J shed 4 bases, with 12 bases lying between them. The V gene's germline CDR1 is MGHRA and CDR2 YSYEKL. CDR3 nucleotides: TGCGCCAGCAGCCAAGAGGGTGGGGTCGGCTATGGCTACACCTTC. This sequence encodes CASSQEGGVGYGYTF.

V and J are TRBV6-5 and TRBJ1-2, with D hard to call. Trimming took off 2 bases at V and 0 bases at J, with 10 bases between the two ends. CDR3 size: 15 residues. CDR1 is MNHEY, CDR2 SVGAGI, per germline. The CDR3 here is CASSYQADANYGYTF. DNA for the CDR3: TGTGCCAGCAGTTACCAGGCAGACGCTAACTATGGCTACACCTTC.

The chain combines TRBV18 with TRBJ1-1; D is unclear. Germline V gene lookup returns CDR1 KGHSH and CDR2 LQKENI. CDR3 size: 14 residues. The V end was cut by 0 bases, the J end by 1 base, with 6 bases between. The CDR3 reads CASSPPNGNTEAFF. The CDR3 DNA follows: TGTGCCAGCTCACCACCGAATGGGAACACTGAAGCTTTCTTT.

The chain has TRBV12-3 or TRBV12-4 and TRBJ1-1, with D hard to call. The CDR3 totals 13 residues. Trimming removed 7 bases from V and 9 bases from J, with 18 bases in between. CDR3 nucleotide sequence: TGTGCCAGCATCCAACACAGCGGGTGGAAAGCTTTCTTT. Translation: CASIQHSGWKAFF.

The rearrangement joins TRBV30 to TRBJ1-1, with D maybe TRBD1 (6 bases). The V end was cut by 2 bases, the J end by 0 bases, with 13 bases between. CDR1 is GTSNPN and CDR2 is SVGIG in the germline V gene (reference sequence). The CDR3 extends over 15 amino acids. The chain's CDR3 is CAWSPRQVVNTEAFF. CDR3 nucleotides: TGTGCCTGGAGTCCTAGACAGGTAGTGAACACTGAAGCTTTCTTT.

The V and J genes are TRBV5-6 and TRBJ1-6, with D unclear. V was trimmed by 2 bases and J by 7 bases, leaving 13 bases between them. The V gene's germline CDR1 is SGHDT and CDR2 YYEEEE. The CDR3 is 15 residues long. The CDR3 loop is CASSFMIVKNSPLHF. The DNA for the CDR3 is TGTGCCAGCAGCTTTATGATAGTTAAGAATTCACCCCTCCACTTT.

The chain has TRBV25-1 and TRBJ1-2; possible D gene TRBD1, 5 bases. This CDR3 is 17 amino acids long. Germline assignment: CDR1 MGHDK and CDR2 SYGVNS. V gave up 1 base and J gave up 4 bases, with 19 bases separating them. The CDR3 protein is CASSEFRRGISGYGYTF. The CDR3 bases are TGTGCCAGCAGTGAATTCCGACGGGGGATTTCGGGCTATGGCTACACCTTC.

The V gene is TRBV6-1, the J gene TRBJ2-3, with D possibly TRBD1 on 6 matching bases. CDR1 MNHNS and CDR2 SASEGT come from the germline V gene. With 7 bases removed from V and 1 base from J, the gap between germline ends came to 12 bases. This CDR3 comprises 14 residues. As DNA, the CDR3 is TGTGCCAGCAAAGGACAGCAACGCACAGATACGCAGTATTTT. Protein sequence: CASKGQQRTDTQYF.

The sample holds one count of this clonotype. The V and J genes are TRBV29-1 and TRBJ2-5; D is unresolved. Germline values: CDR1 SQVTM, CDR2 ANQGSEA. This CDR3 has 12 residues. The V and J ends lost 5 bases and 5 bases respectively, with 12 bases between them. The CDR3, as DNA: TGCAGCGTTCTCTGGGTGAGTGAGACCCAGTACTTC. Translated: CSVLWVSETQYF.

V usage is TRBV6-5 and J usage is TRBJ2-7; 15 nucleotides agree with TRBD2. The V and J ends lost 2 bases and 0 bases, in that order; junction bases with no gene match: 5. CDR3 length equals 18 residues. Germline loops: CDR1 MNHEY, CDR2 SVGAGI. CDR3 sequence: CASSYRGLAGGPSYEQYF. CDR3 bases: TGTGCCAGCAGTTACCGCGGACTAGCGGGAGGGCCCTCCTACGAGCAGTACTTC.